Included here is one T cell receptor beta chain sequence, with context. Its target is not known. Pooling of second doses given at about 4 or about 12 weeks was done. The method was immunoSEQ multiplex PCR; TCRdb's version includes in-frame clones alone and lacks a portion of them. This sample has 150,000 to 180,000 clones, with around nine tenths found just once. The sample is drawn from a study of T cell responses to AZD1222 COVID-19 vaccine. The study, taken as a whole, reports: The breadth and depth of Spike-specific TCRs increased once two AZD1222 doses had been given. The peak T cell response came first, and repertoires were sampled only after it. Most donors were white British, females outnumbered males, and clonal diversity was possibly underestimated.

The CDR3 extends over 16 amino acids. The trim removed 5 bases at V and 5 bases at J, leaving 8 bases unmatched. Germline V gene data show CDR1 as GTSNPN and CDR2 as SVGIG (reference sequence). The V call is TRBV30, the J call TRBJ2-2; 13 bases are a match to TRBD2. The sample here was peripheral blood, taken 28 days after the second AZD1222 dose. The clonotype originates from an adult who received the AZD1222 COVID-19 vaccine. CDR3 DNA: TGTGCCTGGTGCGGACTAGCGGGAGTTTGTACCGGGGAGCTGTTTTTT. It encodes CAWCGLAGVCTGELFF.